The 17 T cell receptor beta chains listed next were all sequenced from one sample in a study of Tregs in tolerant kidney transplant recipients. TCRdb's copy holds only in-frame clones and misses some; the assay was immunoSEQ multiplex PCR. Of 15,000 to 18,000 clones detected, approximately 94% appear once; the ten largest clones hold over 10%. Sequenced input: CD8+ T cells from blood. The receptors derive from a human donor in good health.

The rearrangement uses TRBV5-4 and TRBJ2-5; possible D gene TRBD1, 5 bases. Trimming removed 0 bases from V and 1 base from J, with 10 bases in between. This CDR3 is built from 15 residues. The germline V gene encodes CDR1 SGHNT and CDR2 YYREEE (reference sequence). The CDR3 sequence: CASSLAGQGQETQYF. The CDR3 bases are TGTGCCAGCAGCTTGGCAGGGCAGGGCCAAGAGACCCAGTACTTC.

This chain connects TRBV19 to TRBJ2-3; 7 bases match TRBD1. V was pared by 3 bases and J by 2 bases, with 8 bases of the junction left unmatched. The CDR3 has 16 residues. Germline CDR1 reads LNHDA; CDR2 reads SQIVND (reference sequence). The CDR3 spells CASSIKHRGYTDTQYF. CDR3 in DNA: TGTGCCAGTAGTATCAAGCACAGGGGATACACAGATACGCAGTATTTT.

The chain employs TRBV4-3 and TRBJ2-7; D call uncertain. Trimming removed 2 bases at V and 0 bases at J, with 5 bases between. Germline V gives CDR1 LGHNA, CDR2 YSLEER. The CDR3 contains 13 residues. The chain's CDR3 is CASSQRSSYEQYF. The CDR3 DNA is TGCGCCAGCAGCCAACGTAGCTCCTACGAGCAGTACTTC.

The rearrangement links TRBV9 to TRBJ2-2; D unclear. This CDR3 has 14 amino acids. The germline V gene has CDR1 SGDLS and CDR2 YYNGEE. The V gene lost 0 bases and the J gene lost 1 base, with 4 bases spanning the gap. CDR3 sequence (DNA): TGTGCCAGCAGCGTAGGGCAGAACACCGGGGAGCTGTTTTTT. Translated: CASSVGQNTGELFF.

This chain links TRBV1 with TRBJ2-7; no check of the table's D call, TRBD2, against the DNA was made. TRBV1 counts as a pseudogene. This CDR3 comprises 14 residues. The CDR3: CTSSLAGGSYEQYF. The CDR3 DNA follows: TGCACCAGCAGCCTAGCGGGGGGGTCCTACGAGCAGTACTTC.

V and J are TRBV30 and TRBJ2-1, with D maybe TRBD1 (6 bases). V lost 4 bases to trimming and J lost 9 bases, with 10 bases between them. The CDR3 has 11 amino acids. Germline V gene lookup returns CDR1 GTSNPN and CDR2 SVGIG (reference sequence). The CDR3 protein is CAWIWGREQFF. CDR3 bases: TGTGCCTGGATATGGGGGCGTGAGCAGTTCTTC. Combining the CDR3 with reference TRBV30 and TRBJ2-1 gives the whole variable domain SQTIHQWPATLVQPVGSPLSLECTVEGTSNPNLYWYRQAAGRGLQLLFYSVGIGQISSEVPQNLSASRPQDRQFILSSKKLLLSDSGFYLCAWIWGREQFFGPGTRLTVL.

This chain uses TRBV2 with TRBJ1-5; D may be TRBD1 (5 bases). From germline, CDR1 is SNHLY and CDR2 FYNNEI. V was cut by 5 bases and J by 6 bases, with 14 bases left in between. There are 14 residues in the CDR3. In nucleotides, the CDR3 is TGTGCCAGCAGTCCAGGGAATGCGGGTCAGCCCCAGCATTTT. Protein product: CASSPGNAGQPQHF.

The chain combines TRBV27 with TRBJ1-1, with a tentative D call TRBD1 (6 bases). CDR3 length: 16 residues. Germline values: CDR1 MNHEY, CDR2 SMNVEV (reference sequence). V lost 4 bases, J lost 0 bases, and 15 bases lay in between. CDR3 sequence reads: CASSSGQLPMNTEAFF. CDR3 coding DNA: TGTGCCAGCAGTTCCGGACAGCTCCCCATGAACACTGAAGCTTTCTTT.

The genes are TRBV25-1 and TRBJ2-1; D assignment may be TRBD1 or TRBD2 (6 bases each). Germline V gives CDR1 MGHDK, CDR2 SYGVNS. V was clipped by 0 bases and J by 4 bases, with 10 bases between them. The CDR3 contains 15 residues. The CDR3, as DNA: TGTGCCAGCAGTGAATATAAAGGGGGGTACAATGAGCAGTTCTTC. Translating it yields CASSEYKGGYNEQFF. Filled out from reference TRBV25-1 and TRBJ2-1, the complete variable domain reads EADIYQTPRYLVIGTGKKITLECSQTMGHDKMYWYQQDPGMELHLIHYSYGVNSTEKGDLSSESTVSRIRTEHFPLTLESARPSHTSQYLCASSEYKGGYNEQFFGPGTRLTVL.

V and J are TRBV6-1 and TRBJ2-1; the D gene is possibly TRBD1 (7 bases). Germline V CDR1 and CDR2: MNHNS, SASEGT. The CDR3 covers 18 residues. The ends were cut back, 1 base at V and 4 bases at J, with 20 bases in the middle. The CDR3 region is CASSEEWRGRGRYNEQFF. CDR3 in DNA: TGTGCCAGCAGTGAAGAGTGGAGGGGCAGGGGGAGGTACAATGAGCAGTTCTTC.

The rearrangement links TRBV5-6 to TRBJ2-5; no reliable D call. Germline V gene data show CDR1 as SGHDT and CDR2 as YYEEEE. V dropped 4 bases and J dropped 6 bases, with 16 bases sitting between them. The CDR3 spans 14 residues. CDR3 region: CASSLANDRKTQYF. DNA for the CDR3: TGTGCCAGCAGCCTGGCAAACGATCGGAAGACCCAGTACTTC.

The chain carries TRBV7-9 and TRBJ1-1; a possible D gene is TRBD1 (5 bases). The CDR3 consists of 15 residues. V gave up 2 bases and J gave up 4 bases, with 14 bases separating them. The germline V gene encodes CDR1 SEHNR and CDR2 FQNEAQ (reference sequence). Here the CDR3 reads CASSLLWDGSTEAFF. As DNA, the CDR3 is TGTGCCAGCAGCTTACTATGGGACGGATCCACTGAAGCTTTCTTT.

In DNA form, the CDR3 reads TGTGCCAGCTCACCTTCCTATTCAATGGGAGATACGCAGTATTTT. Translating it yields CASSPSYSMGDTQYF. This chain uses TRBV18 with TRBJ2-3; D is unclear. Trimming removed 3 bases at V and 5 bases at J, with 15 bases between. CDR1 and CDR2 from the germline V gene are KGHSH and LQKENI. The CDR3 contains 15 residues.

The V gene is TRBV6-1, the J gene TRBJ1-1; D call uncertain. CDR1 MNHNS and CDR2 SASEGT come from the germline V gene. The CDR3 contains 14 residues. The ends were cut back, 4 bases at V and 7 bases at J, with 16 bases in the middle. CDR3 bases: TGTGCCAGCAGTGGCCACGGGCCGCGCCTTGAAGCTTTCTTT. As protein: CASSGHGPRLEAFF.

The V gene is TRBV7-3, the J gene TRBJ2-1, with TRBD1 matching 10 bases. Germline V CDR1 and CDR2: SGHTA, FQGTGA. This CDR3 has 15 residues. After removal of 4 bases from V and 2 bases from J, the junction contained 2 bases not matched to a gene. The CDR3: CASSSDRGAYNEQFF. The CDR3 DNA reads TGTGCCAGCAGCTCGGACAGGGGGGCCTACAATGAGCAGTTCTTC.

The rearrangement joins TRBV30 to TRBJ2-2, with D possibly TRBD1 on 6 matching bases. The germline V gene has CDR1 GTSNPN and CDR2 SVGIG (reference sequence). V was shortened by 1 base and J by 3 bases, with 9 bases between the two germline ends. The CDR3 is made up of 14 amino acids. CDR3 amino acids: CAWSEGVDTGELFF. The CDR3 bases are TGTGCCTGGAGTGAGGGGGTGGACACCGGGGAGCTGTTTTTT.

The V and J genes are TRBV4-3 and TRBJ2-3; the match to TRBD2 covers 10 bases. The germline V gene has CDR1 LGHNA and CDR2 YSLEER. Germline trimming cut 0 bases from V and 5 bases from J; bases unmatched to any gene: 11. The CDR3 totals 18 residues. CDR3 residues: CASSQEDGGAGGQDTQYF. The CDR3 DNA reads TGCGCCAGCAGCCAAGAGGATGGCGGAGCGGGGGGGCAAGATACGCAGTATTTT.